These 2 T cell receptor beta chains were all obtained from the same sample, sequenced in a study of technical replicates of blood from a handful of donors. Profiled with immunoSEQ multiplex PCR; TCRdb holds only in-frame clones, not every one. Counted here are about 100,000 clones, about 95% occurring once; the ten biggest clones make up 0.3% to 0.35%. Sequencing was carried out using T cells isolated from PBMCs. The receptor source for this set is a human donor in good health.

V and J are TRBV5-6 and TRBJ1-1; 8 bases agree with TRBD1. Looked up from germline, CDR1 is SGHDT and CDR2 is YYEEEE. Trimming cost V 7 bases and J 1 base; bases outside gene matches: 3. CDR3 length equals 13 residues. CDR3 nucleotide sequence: TGTGCCAGCCACAGGGGGAAGAACACTGAAGCTTTCTTT. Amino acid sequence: CASHRGKNTEAFF.

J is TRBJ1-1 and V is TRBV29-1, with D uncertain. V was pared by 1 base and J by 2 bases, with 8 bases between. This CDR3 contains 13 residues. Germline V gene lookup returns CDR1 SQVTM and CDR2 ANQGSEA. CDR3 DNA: TGCAGCGTTGAAGGTAGACTAAACACTGAAGCTTTCTTT. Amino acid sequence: CSVEGRLNTEAFF.